The entry that follows covers one T cell receptor (beta chain) sequence. The sample belongs to a study of blood T cell repertoires in COVID-19. Study information: Sites in the United States, Italy and Spain provided acute and convalescent COVID-19 samples. From T cells, B-cell-depleted T cells, or PBMCs came the material, which was cDNA or gDNA.

Patients in Seattle were enrolled during active infection, then followed longitudinally. In the original processing: Using reference gene primer amplification, nucleated cell counts were estimated. Data came from immunoSEQ multiplex PCR; TCRdb stores just in-frame clones and leaves some out. V, J and clone size are taken as reported in that table, and D and trimming were inferred from the DNA itself. Among fewer than 60,000 clones listed, about 81% were seen once. V lost 0 bases, J lost 1 base, and 12 bases stayed unmatched. The germline CDR1 and CDR2 sequences are SGDLS and YYNGEE. The CDR3 consists of 19 residues.

The clonotype was recovered from a man aged 60 to 75 with COVID-19, enrolled during active disease. The chain links TRBV9 to TRBJ2-2; 7 nucleotides align to TRBD2. Sequencing input: peripheral blood. The CDR3 coding sequence is TGTGCCAGCAGCGTAGATCCGCGGGAGTTCACTCAGAACACCGGGGAGCTGTTTTTT. Translated: CASSVDPREFTQNTGELFF.